This TCR beta chain appears in the sequencing data of a study of shared clonotypes between healthy human individuals. Under the authors' procedure: Filtering differed because ImmunoSEQ produced junction-only sequences that carried no quality scores. Data came from immunoSEQ multiplex PCR; TCRdb stores just in-frame clones and leaves some out. V and J calls plus clone size are reproduced from that table; the DNA served to infer D and trimming. The repertoire holds approximately 1.5 million clones, with 95% to 99% as singletons. J was trimmed by 5 bases and V by 3 bases; bases with no gene match: 22. Germline lookup yields CDR1 SGHRS and CDR2 YFSETQ. The CDR3 is 19 amino acids. The study, taken as a whole, reports: What naive subsets generally showed was a larger estimated richness than memory subsets showed. Approximately 5.3% was the fraction of naive CD4 clonotypes found shared across a few donors.

Participating donors were healthy, HIV-negative adults free of recent acute infections or vaccinations. For this clone: Its specificity is unknown.

The source is a man younger than 45 in good health. Sequencing was done on a sample of naive CD4+ T cells sorted from blood. Stated subset: CD45RA+ positively selected. This sequence joins TRBV5-1 and TRBJ2-5, with TRBD1 identical over 7 bases. DNA for the CDR3: TGCGCCAGCAGCTCAACAATACAGGGGACCCAATTACCAGGGGAGACCCAGTACTTC. Translation gives CASSSTIQGTQLPGETQYF.